This T cell receptor (beta chain) was captured by sequencing in a study of blood T cells in healthy people across ages. A sample-barcoded 5' primer and a J-beta primer mix were used in a second PCR of roughly 7 to 11 cycles. Via MiXCR, TCRdb re-called the 5' RACE reads, giving one row per CDR3 protein. Of roughly 1,800,000 distinct CDR3 sequences listed, 49% are singletons. CDR1 and CDR2 from the germline V gene are SGHTA and FQGTGA. V shed 1 base and J shed 2 bases, with 12 bases lying between them. This CDR3 spans 15 amino acids. Study-wide points: The diversity estimates, figures obtained from one million T cells, were considered underestimates.

On this clonotype: Its target is unknown.

Input material: blood. The TCR originated in a woman between 40 and 55 years old in good health. The V and J genes are TRBV7-3 and TRBJ2-7; D is unclear. This CDR3 is CASSLNNGPTYEQYF. As DNA, the CDR3 is TGTGCCAGCAGCTTAAATAACGGACCAACCTACGAGCAGTACTTC.